This is a list of T cell receptor beta chains from one sample in a study of blood T cell repertoires in COVID-19. TCRdb's table, derived via immunoSEQ multiplex PCR, lists solely in-frame clones and lacks some. The sample includes hundreds of thousands of clones, roughly 86% of them seen just once. The sequencing sample was made of PBMCs or T cells enriched from blood (not recorded which). The source of these receptors is a young woman who had recovered from COVID-19. The CDR3 runs from the conserved cysteine through the conserved F or W. Each record gives: J gene, clone size, V gene, D gene, CDR3 protein, CDR3 DNA. The D gene is left open where the match is weak. Not all rows give a size; the values are once, few, many and, for expanded clones, a class.

TRBJ1-1	NA	TRBV5-1	NA	CASRIQGPMTDTEAFF	TGCGCCAGCAGAATACAGGGTCCAATGACGGACACTGAAGCTTTCTTT
TRBJ2-7	NA	TRBV7-9	TRBD1	CASSLSRDSRPEQYF	TGTGCCAGCAGCTTATCCCGGGACAGCCGCCCCGAGCAGTACTTC
TRBJ1-1	NA	TRBV11-2	NA	CASSLTWWGGHGATEAFF	TGTGCCAGCAGCTTGACCTGGTGGGGGGGCCATGGGGCCACTGAAGCTTTCTTT
TRBJ2-5	NA	TRBV9	TRBD2	CASSVGTSQETQYF	TGTGCCAGCAGCGTCGGGACTAGCCAAGAGACCCAGTACTTC
TRBJ2-1	NA	TRBV10-3	NA	CAISHFRAGDSYNEQFF	TGTGCCATCAGCCATTTTCGAGCAGGGGACTCCTACAATGAGCAGTTCTTC
TRBJ1-1	NA	TRBV18	NA	CASSPRAGGSYTEAFF	TGTGCCAGCTCACCACGGGCTGGGGGCTCGTACACTGAAGCTTTCTTT
TRBJ2-7	NA	TRBV28	NA	CASSFTSRVYEQYF	TGTGCCAGCAGTTTCACTAGCCGTGTATACGAGCAGTACTTC
TRBJ1-6	NA	TRBV28	NA	CASSPRQDYNSPLHF	TGTGCCAGCAGTCCCCGACAGGACTATAATTCACCCCTCCACTTT
TRBJ2-2	NA	TRBV24-1	NA	CATREDSGTGELFF	TGTGCCACCAGGGAAGACAGTGGGACCGGGGAGCTGTTTTTT
TRBJ2-5	NA	TRBV3-1/TRBV3-2	TRBD2	CASSLWTSGQETQYF	TGTGCCAGCAGCCTTTGGACTAGCGGGCAAGAGACCCAGTACTTC
TRBJ1-1	NA	TRBV4-1	NA	CASAVTGLGAGNTEAFF	TGCGCCAGCGCAGTAACGGGGCTGGGGGCGGGGAACACTGAAGCTTTCTTT
TRBJ1-3	NA	TRBV5-6	TRBD1	CASSLEGAPSGNTIYF	TGTGCCAGCAGCTTGGAGGGGGCACCTTCTGGAAACACCATATATTTT
TRBJ2-1	NA	TRBV11-2	NA	CASTARAGVYNEQFF	TGTGCCAGCACCGCCAGGGCAGGGGTCTACAATGAGCAGTTCTTC
TRBJ2-7	NA	TRBV5-1	TRBD2	CASRLGLAQIYEQYF	TGCGCCAGCAGGTTGGGACTAGCTCAAATCTACGAGCAGTACTTC
TRBJ2-7	NA	TRBV19	TRBD1	CASTSPGGGEQYF	TGTGCCAGTACTAGTCCAGGGGGCGGCGAGCAGTACTTC
TRBJ2-3	NA	TRBV5-6	NA	CASSLLSVWSVSTDTQYF	TGTGCCAGCAGCTTGCTTTCGGTATGGTCGGTGTCCACAGATACGCAGTATTTT
TRBJ1-6	NA	TRBV11-3	TRBD1	CASSRQGVMLSHNSPLHF	TGTGCCAGCAGCCGACAGGGGGTGATGTTATCCCATAATTCACCCCTCCACTTT
TRBJ2-3	NA	TRBV7-6	NA	CASSSLVVLGGRAGTDTQYF	TGTGCCAGCAGCTCCCTGGTTGTCTTAGGGGGAAGAGCTGGCACAGATACGCAGTATTTT
TRBJ2-7	NA	TRBV9	NA	CASSQGGTGSYEQYF	TGTGCCAGCAGCCAGGGAGGGACAGGTTCCTACGAGCAGTACTTC
TRBJ1-3	NA	TRBV5-1	NA	CASTRGSSGNTIYF	TGCGCCAGCACCCGGGGGAGCTCTGGAAACACCATATATTTT
TRBJ1-1	few	TRBV7-9	NA	CASSLGTANTEAFF	TGTGCCAGCAGCTTAGGGACAGCGAACACTGAAGCTTTCTTT
TRBJ1-5	NA	TRBV9	NA	CASGGGNSNQPQHF	TGTGCCAGCGGGGGGGGCAATAGCAATCAGCCCCAGCATTTT
TRBJ1-2	NA	TRBV5-5	NA	CASSLGSANYGYTF	TGTGCCAGCAGCTTGGGATCAGCTAACTATGGCTACACCTTC
TRBJ2-7	NA	TRBV27	NA	CASSFSSLGYSYEQYF	TGTGCCAGCAGTTTCTCAAGTCTCGGGTACTCCTACGAGCAGTACTTC